Presented here are 19 T cell receptor beta chains from one specimen sequenced in a study of cytomegalovirus exposure and HLA in healthy donors. Amplification used 60 Vbeta primers and 13 Jbeta primers. Using immunoSEQ multiplex PCR, the repertoire was profiled, and TCRdb retains in-frame clones only, with some absent. The sample consists of approximately 160,000 clones, approximately 88% of them appearing once. The material sequenced was PBMCs. The origin of the receptors is a boy aged 2 to 10 in good health and CMV-seronegative.

The chain is built from TRBV5-4 and TRBJ2-1; tentatively, D is TRBD1 (5 bases). Germline CDR1 is SGHNT and CDR2 is YYREEE (reference sequence). There are 15 residues in the CDR3. Trimming left V 0 bases short and J 3 bases short, with 10 bases between. This CDR3 reads CASSLVGVRYNEQFF. The CDR3 DNA sequence: TGTGCCAGCAGCTTGGTAGGGGTCCGCTACAATGAGCAGTTCTTC.

The V and J genes are TRBV6-5 and TRBJ2-7, with 13 bases aligning to TRBD2. CDR3 length equals 16 residues. Trimming took 2 bases from V and 3 from J; bases not matched to a gene: 4. The V gene's germline CDR1 is MNHEY and CDR2 SVGAGI. The CDR3 spells CASSYIGTSGIYEQYF. CDR3 nucleotide sequence: TGTGCCAGCAGTTACATCGGGACTAGCGGGATCTACGAGCAGTACTTC.

The chain recombines TRBV5-5 with TRBJ1-2; D might be TRBD1 (6 bases). Germline loops: CDR1 SGHKS, CDR2 YYEKEE (reference sequence). The CDR3 runs to 15 residues. With 2 bases removed from V and 4 bases from J, the gap between germline ends came to 15 bases. The CDR3 loop reads CASSLTPGHVYGYTF. The CDR3 DNA reads as TGTGCCAGCAGCTTAACCCCGGGACACGTCTATGGCTACACCTTC.

This rearrangement joins TRBV5-1 to TRBJ2-1; 9 bases are shared with TRBD2. CDR3 length: 14 amino acids. The V segment lost 4 bases and the J segment 5 bases; nucleotides outside the gene matches: 4. The germline V gene encodes CDR1 SGHRS and CDR2 YFSETQ. Here the CDR3 reads CASSMASGNNEQFF. The CDR3 DNA reads as TGCGCCAGCAGCATGGCTAGCGGGAACAATGAGCAGTTCTTC.

This clone turned up a few times. This chain joins TRBV6-6 and TRBJ1-5; D is ambiguous. The germline V and J ends were trimmed by 4 bases and 7 bases, with 14 bases remaining between them. CDR1 is MNHNY, CDR2 SVGAGI, per germline (reference sequence). The CDR3 contains 14 residues. The DNA for the CDR3 is TGTGCCAGCAGTTTCCCCGGCCGGGGACAGCCCCAGCATTTT. This codes for CASSFPGRGQPQHF.

The gene calls are TRBV12-5 and TRBJ2-4; 7 bases match TRBD1. CDR3 length: 16 residues. V lost 6 bases, J lost 4 bases, and 12 bases stayed unmatched. CDR1 and CDR2 (germline): LGHNT, FRNRAP. The CDR3 DNA follows: TGTGCTAGTGGACGCCGGGACAGCGGATCAAAAAACATTCAGTACTTC. Residues: CASGRRDSGSKNIQYF.

V and J are TRBV7-9 and TRBJ2-3; D uncertain. V lost 8 bases, J lost 4 bases, and 10 bases lay in between. Germline V gives CDR1 SEHNR, CDR2 FQNEAQ (reference sequence). The CDR3 length is 12 residues. The chain's CDR3 is CASVSLSDTQYF. The CDR3 nucleotides read TGTGCCAGCGTCTCACTGTCAGATACGCAGTATTTT.

The chain is built from TRBV5-1 and TRBJ2-3; 7 nucleotides align to TRBD1. The CDR3 totals 14 residues. Germline CDR1 is SGHRS and CDR2 is YFSETQ. Trimming took 4 bases from V and 6 from J; bases not matched to a gene: 8. Here the CDR3 reads CASSVLQGSDTQYF. The CDR3 DNA is TGCGCCAGCAGCGTACTACAGGGGTCGGATACGCAGTATTTT. The variable domain in full, with the rest retrieved from reference TRBV5-1 and TRBJ2-3, is KAGVTQTPRYLIKTRGQQVTLSCSPISGHRSVSWYQQTPGQGLQFLFEYFSETQRNKGNFPGRFSGRQFSNSRSEMNVSTLELGDSALYLCASSVLQGSDTQYFGPGTRLTVL.

The sample holds one count of this clone. The gene calls are TRBV28 and TRBJ2-3, with D possibly matching TRBD2 (6 bases). V was pared by 3 bases and J by 2 bases, with 15 bases between. The CDR3 contains 16 residues. Germline V gene sequence: CDR1 MDHEN, CDR2 SYDVKM. The DNA of the CDR3 is TGTGCCAGCAGTTTCCAACCGGGACTCCCCACAGATACGCAGTATTTT. Translating gives CASSFQPGLPTDTQYF. Variable domain in full (rest from reference TRBV28 and TRBJ2-3): DVKVTQSSRYLVKRTGEKVFLECVQDMDHENMFWYRQDPGLGLRLIYFSYDVKMKEKGDIPEGYSVSREKKERFSLILESASTNQTSMYLCASSFQPGLPTDTQYFGPGTRLTVL.

The chain links TRBV25-1 to TRBJ1-5; D perhaps matches TRBD1 (6 bases). The CDR3 length is 14 residues. Germline V lookup: CDR1 MGHDK, CDR2 SYGVNS. The germline V and J ends were trimmed by 2 bases and 6 bases, with 11 bases remaining between them. The CDR3 here is CASSEQGSRQPQHF. In nucleotides, the CDR3 is TGTGCCAGCAGTGAACAGGGGTCGCGTCAGCCCCAGCATTTT.

J is TRBJ1-5 and V is TRBV10-3; 8 nucleotides match TRBD1. Germline V gene lookup returns CDR1 ENHRY and CDR2 SYGVKD. Trimming cost V 3 bases and J 7 bases; bases outside gene matches: 11. The CDR3 is 16 amino acids. The CDR3 reads CAISDQSRGREQPQHF. CDR3 DNA: TGTGCCATCAGTGATCAAAGCAGGGGGCGCGAACAGCCCCAGCATTTT.

DNA of the CDR3: TGTGCCAGCAGTTTCACAGGCTTCTCTGGAAACACCATATATTTT. Residues: CASSFTGFSGNTIYF. The gene calls are TRBV28 and TRBJ1-3; a possible D gene is TRBD1 (5 bases). The CDR3 loop spans 15 amino acids. Germline V gene lookup returns CDR1 MDHEN and CDR2 SYDVKM. The V and J ends lost 3 bases and 0 bases respectively, with 9 bases between them.

The chain is built from TRBV5-6 and TRBJ1-1, with D unclear. This CDR3 region has 13 residues. The V gene's germline CDR1 is SGHDT and CDR2 YYEEEE. V was pared by 0 bases and J by 8 bases, with 11 bases between. CDR3 bases: TGTGCCAGCAGCTTGGCCTTATACAGAGAAGCTTTCTTT. It translates to CASSLALYREAFF.

The chain's CDR3 is CASRKGALGEQYF. CDR3 nucleotides: TGTGCCAGTAGAAAGGGGGCGCTGGGCGAGCAGTACTTC. The V call is TRBV2, the J call TRBJ2-7, with 7 positions matching TRBD1. V lost 9 bases to trimming and J lost 6 bases; unmatched junction nucleotides: 11. Looked up from germline, CDR1 is SNHLY and CDR2 is FYNNEI. The CDR3 consists of 13 residues.

This clone was found a few times. The V and J genes are TRBV27 and TRBJ1-5, with TRBD1 as a possible D gene (6 bases). V was shortened by 6 bases and J by 2 bases, with 11 bases between the two germline ends. Germline CDR1 is MNHEY and CDR2 is SMNVEV (reference sequence). The CDR3 length is 14 residues. CDR3 bases: TGTGCCAGCAGGCCTCCAGGGGGCAATCAGCCCCAGCATTTT. It is translated as CASRPPGGNQPQHF.

This chain connects TRBV5-1 to TRBJ2-1; TRBD2 aligns across 8 bases. The V and J ends lost 3 bases and 6 bases, in that order; junction bases with no gene match: 8. Germline V lookup: CDR1 SGHRS, CDR2 YFSETQ. CDR3 length equals 15 residues. CDR3 sequence reads: CASSWAGGSGNEQFF. For the CDR3, the DNA is TGCGCCAGCAGCTGGGCGGGGGGCTCGGGCAATGAGCAGTTCTTC.

CDR3: CASSPRTSGSGELFF. The CDR3 DNA follows: TGTGCCAGCAGCCCCCGGACTAGCGGGAGCGGGGAGCTGTTTTTT. This chain connects TRBV5-4 to TRBJ2-2, with 13 bases matching TRBD2. Germline V lookup: CDR1 SGHNT, CDR2 YYREEE (reference sequence). The V and J ends lost 4 bases and 7 bases, in that order; junction bases with no gene match: 4. The CDR3 spans 15 residues.

The rearrangement links TRBV28 to TRBJ2-1, with D possibly TRBD2 on 6 matching bases. Germline V gene sequence: CDR1 MDHEN, CDR2 SYDVKM. Trimming shortened V by 3 bases and J by 0 bases, and 12 bases separated the two germline ends. There are 16 residues in the CDR3. This CDR3 reads CASSFSGESSYNEQFF. The DNA for the CDR3 is TGTGCCAGCAGTTTTAGCGGAGAAAGCTCCTACAATGAGCAGTTCTTC. The full variable domain, its missing parts supplied by reference TRBV28 and TRBJ2-1, is DVKVTQSSRYLVKRTGEKVFLECVQDMDHENMFWYRQDPGLGLRLIYFSYDVKMKEKGDIPEGYSVSREKKERFSLILESASTNQTSMYLCASSFSGESSYNEQFFGPGTRLTVL.

This clone was counted only a few times. The V and J genes are TRBV6-1 and TRBJ1-5; TRBD1 might be the D (5 bases). Per germline, CDR1 MNHNS and CDR2 SASEGT. The V and J ends lost 4 bases and 2 bases respectively, with 6 bases between them. This CDR3 has 13 amino acids. CDR3 region: CASSARGNQPQHF. The DNA for the CDR3 is TGTGCCAGCAGTGCCAGGGGCAATCAGCCCCAGCATTTT.